This T cell receptor beta chain was identified during a study of technical replicates of blood from a few donors. V was shortened by 6 bases and J by 2 bases, with 17 bases between the two germline ends. The length of the CDR3 is 15 residues. The V gene's germline CDR1 is SEHNR and CDR2 FQNEAQ (reference sequence). TCRdb keeps only in-frame clones here, not all; method: immunoSEQ multiplex PCR. Of about 83,000 clones in the sample, 85% to 95% were seen once. The receptor was derived from a human donor in good health. The V and J genes are TRBV7-9 and TRBJ2-7, with a tentative D call TRBD1 (7 bases). Sequencing used T cells isolated from PBMCs. This CDR3 reads CASRQGGTVTYEQYF. The CDR3 nucleotides are TGTGCCAGCAGACAGGGCGGGACAGTCACCTACGAGCAGTACTTC.